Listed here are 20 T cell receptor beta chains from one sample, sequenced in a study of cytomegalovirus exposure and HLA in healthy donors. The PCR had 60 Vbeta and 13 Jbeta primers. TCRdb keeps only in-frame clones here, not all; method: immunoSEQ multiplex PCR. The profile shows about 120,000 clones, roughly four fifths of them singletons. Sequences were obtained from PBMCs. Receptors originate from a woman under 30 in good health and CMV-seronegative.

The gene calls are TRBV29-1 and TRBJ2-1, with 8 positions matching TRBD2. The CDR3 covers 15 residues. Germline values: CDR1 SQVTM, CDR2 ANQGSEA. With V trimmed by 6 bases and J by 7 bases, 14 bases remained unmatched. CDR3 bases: TGCAGCGTAAAAACCACCGGGGGGGCCCGAAATGAGCAGTTCTTC. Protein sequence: CSVKTTGGARNEQFF.

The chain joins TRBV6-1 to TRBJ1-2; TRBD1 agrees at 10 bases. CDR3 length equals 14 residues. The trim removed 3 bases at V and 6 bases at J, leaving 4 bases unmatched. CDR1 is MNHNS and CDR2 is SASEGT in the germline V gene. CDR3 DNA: TGTGCCAGCAGTGAGGACAGGGGGGAAAATGGCTACACCTTC. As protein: CASSEDRGENGYTF.

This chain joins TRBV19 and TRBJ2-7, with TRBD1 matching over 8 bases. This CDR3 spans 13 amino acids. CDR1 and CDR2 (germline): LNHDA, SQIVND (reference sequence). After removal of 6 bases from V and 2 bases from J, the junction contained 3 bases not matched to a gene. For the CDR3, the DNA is TGTGCCAGTAGGCGGACAGGGCCCTACGAGCAGTACTTC. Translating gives CASRRTGPYEQYF.

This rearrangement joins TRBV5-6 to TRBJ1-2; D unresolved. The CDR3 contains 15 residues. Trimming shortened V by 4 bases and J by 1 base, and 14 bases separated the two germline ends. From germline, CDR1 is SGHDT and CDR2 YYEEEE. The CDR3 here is CASSPRRQVNYGYTF. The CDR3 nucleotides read TGTGCCAGCAGCCCGCGGAGGCAGGTTAACTATGGCTACACCTTC.

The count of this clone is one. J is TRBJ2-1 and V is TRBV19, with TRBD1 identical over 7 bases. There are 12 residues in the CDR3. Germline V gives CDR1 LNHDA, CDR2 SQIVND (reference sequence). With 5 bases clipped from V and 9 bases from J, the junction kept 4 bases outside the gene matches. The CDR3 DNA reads TGTGCCAGTAGTGATCGGACAGGTGAGCAGTTCTTC. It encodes CASSDRTGEQFF.

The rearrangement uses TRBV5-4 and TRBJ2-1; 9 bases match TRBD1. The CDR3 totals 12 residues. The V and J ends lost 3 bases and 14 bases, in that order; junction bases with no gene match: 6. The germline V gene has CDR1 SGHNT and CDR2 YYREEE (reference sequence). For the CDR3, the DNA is TGTGCCAGCAGCTCGACAGGGGGTCGTGAGTTCTTC. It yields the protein CASSSTGGREFF.

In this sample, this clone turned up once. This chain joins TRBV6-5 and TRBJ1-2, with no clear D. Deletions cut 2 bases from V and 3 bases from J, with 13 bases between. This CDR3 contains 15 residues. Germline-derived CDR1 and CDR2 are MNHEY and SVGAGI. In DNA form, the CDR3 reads TGTGCCAGCAGTTACCCGGCGGGATCTGACTATGGCTACACCTTC. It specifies CASSYPAGSDYGYTF.

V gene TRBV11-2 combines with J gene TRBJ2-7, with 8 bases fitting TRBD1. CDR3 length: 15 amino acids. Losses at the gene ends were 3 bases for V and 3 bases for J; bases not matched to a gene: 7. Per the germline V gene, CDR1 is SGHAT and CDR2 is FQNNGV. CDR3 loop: CASSFRTGTYYEQYF. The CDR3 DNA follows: TGTGCCAGCAGCTTCCGGACAGGGACTTACTACGAGCAGTACTTC. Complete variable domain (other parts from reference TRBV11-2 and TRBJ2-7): EAGVAQSPRYKIIEKRQSVAFWCNPISGHATLYWYQQILGQGPKLLIQFQNNGVVDDSQLPKDRFSAERLKGVDSTLKIQPAKLEDSAVYLCASSFRTGTYYEQYFGPGTRLTVT.

The CDR3 nucleotides are TGTGCCAGTAAGGCTGCTAGCCAAGAGACCCAGTACTTC. Translated: CASKAASQETQYF. The rearrangement joins TRBV19 to TRBJ2-5; D ambiguous. The germline V and J ends were trimmed by 7 bases and 1 base, with 10 bases remaining between them. Germline V gene lookup returns CDR1 LNHDA and CDR2 SQIVND (reference sequence). The CDR3 is 13 amino acids.

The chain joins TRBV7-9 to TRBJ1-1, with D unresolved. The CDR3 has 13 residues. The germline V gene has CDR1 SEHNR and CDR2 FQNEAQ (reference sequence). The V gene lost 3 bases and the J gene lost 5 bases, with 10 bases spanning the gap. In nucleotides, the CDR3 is TGTGCCAGCAGCTTGAAGGCGGGGACTGAAGCTTTCTTT. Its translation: CASSLKAGTEAFF.

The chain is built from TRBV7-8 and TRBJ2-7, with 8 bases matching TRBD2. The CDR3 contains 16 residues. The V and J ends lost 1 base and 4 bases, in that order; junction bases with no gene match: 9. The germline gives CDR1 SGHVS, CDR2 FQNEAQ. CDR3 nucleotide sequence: TGTGCCAGCAGCTTAGGAAGGGGCGGGGGGACTTACGAGCAGTACTTC. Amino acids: CASSLGRGGGTYEQYF.

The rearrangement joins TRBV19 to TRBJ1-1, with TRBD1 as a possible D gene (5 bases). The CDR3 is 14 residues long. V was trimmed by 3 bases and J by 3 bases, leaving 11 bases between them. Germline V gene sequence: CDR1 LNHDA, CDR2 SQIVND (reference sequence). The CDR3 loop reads CASSIGGSYTEAFF. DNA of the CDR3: TGTGCCAGTAGTATCGGGGGTTCGTACACTGAAGCTTTCTTT.

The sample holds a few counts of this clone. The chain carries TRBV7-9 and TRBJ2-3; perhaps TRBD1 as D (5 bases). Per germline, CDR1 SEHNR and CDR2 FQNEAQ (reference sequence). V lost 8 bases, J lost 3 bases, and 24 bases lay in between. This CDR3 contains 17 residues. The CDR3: CASLRGRASGTTDTQYF. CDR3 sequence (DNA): TGTGCCAGCCTCCGTGGCAGGGCCTCGGGCACGACAGATACGCAGTATTTT.

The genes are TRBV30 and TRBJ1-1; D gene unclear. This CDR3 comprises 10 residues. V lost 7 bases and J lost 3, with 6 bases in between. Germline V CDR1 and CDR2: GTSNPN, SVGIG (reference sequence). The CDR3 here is CAYKYTEAFF. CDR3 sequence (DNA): TGTGCCTACAAATACACTGAAGCTTTCTTT.

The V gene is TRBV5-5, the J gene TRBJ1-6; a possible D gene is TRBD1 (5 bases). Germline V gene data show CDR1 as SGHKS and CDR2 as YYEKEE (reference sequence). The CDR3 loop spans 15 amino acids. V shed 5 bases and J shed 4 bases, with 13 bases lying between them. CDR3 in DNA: TGTGCCAGCAGACCAGTAGGACAATATAATTCACCCCTCCACTTT. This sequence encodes CASRPVGQYNSPLHF.

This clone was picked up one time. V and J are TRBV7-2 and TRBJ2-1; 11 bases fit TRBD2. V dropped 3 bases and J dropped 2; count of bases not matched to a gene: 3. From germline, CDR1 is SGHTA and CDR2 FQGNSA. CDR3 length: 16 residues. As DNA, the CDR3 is TGTGCCAGCAGCTTTAGCGGGGGGGCTGCCTACAATGAGCAGTTCTTC. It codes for CASSFSGGAAYNEQFF.

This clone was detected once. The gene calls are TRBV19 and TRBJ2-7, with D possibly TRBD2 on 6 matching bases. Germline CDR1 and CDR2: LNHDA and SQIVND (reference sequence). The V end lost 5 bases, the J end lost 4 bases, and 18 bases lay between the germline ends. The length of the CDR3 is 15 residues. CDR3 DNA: TGTGCCAGTAGTTCCTCTAACGGGGGAAGGTACGAGCAGTACTTC. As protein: CASSSSNGGRYEQYF.

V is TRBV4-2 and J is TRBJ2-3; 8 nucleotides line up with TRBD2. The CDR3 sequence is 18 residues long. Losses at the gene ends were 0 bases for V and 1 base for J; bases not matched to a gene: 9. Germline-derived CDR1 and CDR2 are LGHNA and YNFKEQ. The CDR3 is CASSQEVGAGEGTDTQYF. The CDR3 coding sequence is TGTGCCAGCAGCCAAGAAGTGGGAGCGGGAGAGGGCACAGATACGCAGTATTTT.

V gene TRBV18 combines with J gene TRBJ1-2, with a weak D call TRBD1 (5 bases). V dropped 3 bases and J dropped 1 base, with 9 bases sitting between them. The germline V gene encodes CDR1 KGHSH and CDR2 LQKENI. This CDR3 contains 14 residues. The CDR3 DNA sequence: TGTGCCAGCTCACCGGCCAGGGATAACTATGGCTACACCTTC. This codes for CASSPARDNYGYTF. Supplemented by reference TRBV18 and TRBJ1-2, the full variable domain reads NAGVMQNPRHLVRRRGQEARLRCSPMKGHSHVYWYRQLPEEGLKFMVYLQKENIIDESGMPKERFSAEFPKEGPSILRIQQVVRGDSAAYFCASSPARDNYGYTFGSGTRLTVV.

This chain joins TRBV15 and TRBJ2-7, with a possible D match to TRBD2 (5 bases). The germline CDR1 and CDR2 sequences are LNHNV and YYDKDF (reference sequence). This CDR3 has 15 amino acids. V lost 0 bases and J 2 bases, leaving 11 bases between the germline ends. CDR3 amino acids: CATSRDLGLAYEQYF. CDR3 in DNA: TGTGCCACCAGCAGAGATCTCGGACTTGCCTACGAGCAGTACTTC.